The T cell receptor (beta chain) described here comes from a study of T cell responses to AZD1222 COVID-19 vaccine. Study-level results: Nearly half of spike-specific TCRs reportedly target variant regions that are unmutated in the B.1.351 and B.1.1.7 variants.

Profiling relied on immunoSEQ multiplex PCR, and the TCRdb table lists in-frame clones only, not all of them. In the table there are 110,000 or so clones, 86% of which are singletons. In its sample, this clone was seen once. Its antigen is unknown. This TCR came from an adult in good health. Here the sequenced sample was peripheral blood, taken on day 0 of AZD1222 vaccination.

As DNA, the CDR3 is TGTGCCAGCAGTTCAACACCGTCCCACTATGGCTACACCTTC. As protein: CASSSTPSHYGYTF. The chain uses TRBV25-1 and TRBJ1-2, with D unclear. CDR1 and CDR2 (germline): MGHDK, SYGVNS. There are 14 residues in the CDR3. Trimming took off 5 bases at V and 3 bases at J, with 13 bases between the two ends.